The 20 T cell receptor beta chains below were found in one sample sequenced in a study of blood T cells in healthy people across ages. Next came a second PCR, run for about 6 to 11 cycles, which used a sample-barcoded 5' primer along with a J-beta primer mix. TCRdb re-called the 5' RACE reads with MiXCR, one entry per CDR3 protein. The table includes a few hundred thousand distinct CDR3 sequences, 45% to 60% detected once. The sample consisted of blood. Receptors were obtained from a man between 60 and 75 years old in good health.

V is TRBV5-4 and J is TRBJ2-4, with D unclear. Near its end, the DNA agrees better with TRBJ2-7, so the J call may be wrong. The CDR3 is 14 residues long. In germline, CDR1 is SGHNT, CDR2 YYREEE (reference sequence). The CDR3 sequence: CASRPYADHYEQYF. The CDR3 DNA reads TGTGCCAGCAGACCTTATGCGGATCACTACGAGCAGTACTTC.

The sample holds a few counts of this clonotype. The chain recombines TRBV27 with TRBJ2-1; TRBD1 is a possible D gene (6 bases). CDR1 and CDR2 (germline): MNHEY, SMNVEV (reference sequence). The CDR3 is made up of 16 amino acids. Deletions cut 4 bases from V and 15 bases from J, with 28 bases between. CDR3 loop: CASSSPRPGDHPVPFF. The CDR3 DNA is TGTGCCAGCAGTTCACCGAGACCAGGGGACCACCCGGTCCCGTTCTTC.

As for this clonotype: Germline is not matched at one junction end, which may reflect a read error. This chain connects TRBV28 to TRBJ1-1; 7 bases agree with TRBD1. The CDR3 contains 15 residues. The germline V gene has CDR1 MDHEN and CDR2 SYDVKM. The DNA for the CDR3 is TGTGCCAGCAGCCTGGCGGGACAGCCGAACACTGAAGTTTTCTTT. It encodes CASSLAGQPNTEVFF.

The gene calls are TRBV29-1 and TRBJ2-5; the D is unclear. Germline V lookup: CDR1 SQVTM, CDR2 ANQGSEA. The CDR3 sequence is 13 residues long. Trimming removed 4 bases from V and 5 bases from J, with 14 bases in between. The CDR3 is CSVGGGDWETQYF. The CDR3 DNA reads TGCAGCGTTGGAGGCGGAGATTGGGAGACCCAGTACTTC.

The V call is TRBV7-3, the J call TRBJ2-3, with 8 bases aligning to TRBD2. The CDR3 spans 16 residues. Germline V gene data show CDR1 as SGHTA and CDR2 as FQGTGA. With V trimmed by 4 bases and J by 4 bases, 10 bases remained unmatched. The CDR3 DNA reads TGTGCCAGCAGCTCCCGGACTAGCCTAGCGGCAGATACGCAGTATTTT. It yields the protein CASSSRTSLAADTQYF.

This clonotype was found once. V and J are TRBV30 and TRBJ2-3; 8 bases match TRBD2. V gave up 3 bases and J gave up 0 bases; unmatched junction bases: 5. This CDR3 region has 15 residues. Germline V CDR1 and CDR2: GTSNPN, SVGIG (reference sequence). The CDR3 DNA reads as TGTGCCTGGAGCGGGGCTAGCGGGAGCACAGATACGCAGTATTTT. It specifies CAWSGASGSTDTQYF.

This clonotype has only a few counts. In nucleotides, the CDR3 is TGCGCCAGCAGCTTGGGACTAGCGCAGAGCTCCTACAATGAGCAGTTCTTC. Translation gives CASSLGLAQSSYNEQFF. V and J are TRBV5-1 and TRBJ2-1; TRBD2 matches at 8 bases. The V and J ends lost 0 bases and 0 bases, in that order; junction bases with no gene match: 5. Germline loops: CDR1 SGHRS, CDR2 YFSETQ. The CDR3 length is 17 residues.

This clonotype was seen ten or more times. The chain recombines TRBV7-8 with TRBJ2-1; D possibly corresponds to TRBD2 (6 bases). V lost 3 bases and J lost 0, with 12 bases in between. The CDR3 runs 16 residues. Germline V gene sequence: CDR1 SGHVS, CDR2 FQNEAQ. The CDR3 region has the DNA TGTGCCAGCAGCTTTTTTTGGGGGGTCTCCTACAATGAGCAGTTCTTC. Translating gives CASSFFWGVSYNEQFF.

The CDR3 spells CASSQGYTYEQYF. CDR3 in DNA: TGTGCCAGCAGCCAGGGGTATACCTACGAGCAGTACTTC. J is TRBJ2-7 and V is TRBV12-3 or TRBV12-4, with D possibly TRBD1 on 6 matching bases. The V end lost 6 bases, the J end lost 2 bases, and 11 bases lay between the germline ends. The CDR3 runs to 13 residues.

This clonotype was picked up a small number of times. The genes are TRBV20-1 and TRBJ2-5; TRBD2 aligns across 8 bases. The better agreement between TRBJ2-7 and the DNA end casts doubt on the J call. From germline, CDR1 is DFQATT and CDR2 SNEGSKA (reference sequence). This CDR3 comprises 15 residues. CDR3 sequence reads: CSASGSGNPSYEQYF. As DNA, the CDR3 is TGCAGTGCTAGTGGTAGCGGGAACCCCTCCTACGAGCAGTACTTC.

There are a few counts of this clonotype. The chain is built from TRBV27 and TRBJ2-7, with 11 bases identical to TRBD2. Germline V lookup: CDR1 MNHEY, CDR2 SMNVEV (reference sequence). The CDR3 contains 16 residues. Trimming cost V 0 bases and J 7 bases; bases outside gene matches: 8. CDR3: CASSLSTSGIVREQYF. In nucleotides, the CDR3 is TGTGCCAGCAGTTTATCGACTAGCGGGATCGTTCGGGAGCAGTACTTC.

This clonotype was counted many times. CDR3 region: CASSLGLRPGPQETQYF. CDR3 DNA: TGTGCCAGCAGCTTAGGGCTCCGACCAGGTCCCCAAGAGACCCAGTACTTC. V and J are TRBV11-2 and TRBJ2-5, with D uncertain. CDR3 length equals 17 residues. In germline, CDR1 is SGHAT, CDR2 FQNNGV. V lost 1 base and J 1 base, leaving 16 bases between the germline ends.

The chain combines TRBV4-1 with TRBJ2-7; D gene ambiguous. Trimming stripped 2 bases from V and 1 base from J, with 15 bases between. The CDR3 contains 16 residues. The germline CDR1 and CDR2 sequences are MGHRA and YSYEKL. The CDR3 reads CASSQRPDGKSYEQYF. DNA for the CDR3: TGCGCCAGCAGCCAACGGCCGGACGGTAAATCCTACGAGCAGTACTTC.

V is TRBV10-2 and J is TRBJ2-7; tentative D call: TRBD2 (6 bases). Germline CDR1 reads WSHSY; CDR2 reads SAAADI. Trimming cost V 3 bases and J 7 bases, with 16 bases left between them. The CDR3 sequence is 14 residues long. The CDR3 DNA is TGCGCCAGCAGTGAAACGGGAGTGGTTTATGAGCAGTACTTC. It encodes CASSETGVVYEQYF.

V and J are TRBV27 and TRBJ1-1; D may be TRBD1 (6 bases). The V gene lost 2 bases and the J gene lost 7 bases, with 20 bases spanning the gap. The CDR3 loop spans 16 amino acids. The germline gives CDR1 MNHEY, CDR2 SMNVEV (reference sequence). The CDR3 DNA reads as TGTGCCAGCAGTTTAGTCCGACGCACAGGGAGGGATGAAGCTTTCTTT. Translating gives CASSLVRRTGRDEAFF.

J is TRBJ2-1 and V is TRBV5-6, with 7 positions matching TRBD2. Trimming removed 1 base from V and 1 base from J; junction bases left unmatched: 2. The CDR3 runs 15 residues. CDR1 and CDR2 (germline): SGHDT, YYEEEE. The CDR3: CASSLWGGSYNEQFF. The CDR3 DNA follows: TGTGCCAGCAGCTTGTGGGGGGGGTCCTACAATGAGCAGTTCTTC.

As for this clonotype: Given a much more abundant clone one base away, this may be a read error. The genes are TRBV24-1 and TRBJ2-5, with D perhaps matching TRBD1 (5 bases). Germline CDR1 reads KGHDR; CDR2 reads SFDVKD. The CDR3 extends over 15 amino acids. V lost 3 bases and J 3 bases, leaving 13 bases between the germline ends. The CDR3 nucleotides are TGTGCCACCAGTGATCCAGGACATGTGAAAGAGACCCAGTACTTC. Translated: CATSDPGHVKETQYF.

There are many counts of this clonotype. V is TRBV12-3 or TRBV12-4 and J is TRBJ2-5, with 7 bases identical to TRBD1. This CDR3 comprises 15 residues. Trimming took 9 bases from V and 4 from J; bases not matched to a gene: 14. The CDR3 here is CASTPTRGIGETQYF. CDR3 in DNA: TGTGCCAGTACCCCCACCAGGGGGATAGGAGAGACCCAGTACTTC.

This clonotype was recorded a few times. J is TRBJ2-1 and V is TRBV20-1; 11 nucleotides align to TRBD2. Germline values: CDR1 DFQATT, CDR2 SNEGSKA (reference sequence). CDR3 size: 15 residues. V trimming: 4 bases; J trimming: 2 bases; junction bases outside the gene matches: 4. The DNA for the CDR3 is TGCAGTGCTACCCTGACTAGCGGGGCCTACAATGAGCAGTTCTTC. Amino acid sequence: CSATLTSGAYNEQFF.

This clonotype was observed a handful of times. This rearrangement joins TRBV18 to TRBJ2-7, with a weak D call TRBD2 (6 bases). CDR3 length: 13 amino acids. Trimming left V 6 bases short and J 3 bases short, with 12 bases between. CDR1 KGHSH and CDR2 LQKENI come from the germline V gene. The CDR3 sequence: CASSPRGNYEQYF. The CDR3 DNA is TGTGCCAGCTCCCCTCGGGGGAACTACGAGCAGTACTTC.